This entry concerns a single T cell receptor beta chain. Primers: 60 Vbeta forward and 13 Jbeta reverse. Data came from immunoSEQ multiplex PCR; TCRdb stores just in-frame clones and leaves some out. The sample consists of around 85,000 clones, 80% of them appearing once. This entry comes from a study of cytomegalovirus exposure and HLA in healthy donors. Sequencing was done on a sample of PBMCs. The receptor was isolated from a woman aged 50 to 60 in good health and CMV-seropositive.

The CDR3 loop is CASSFGETQYF. CDR3 DNA sequence: TGCGCCAGCAGCTTCGGGGAGACCCAGTACTTC. This rearrangement joins TRBV5-1 to TRBJ2-5; D not resolved. Looked up from germline, CDR1 is SGHRS and CDR2 is YFSETQ. The CDR3 extends over 11 amino acids. V was shortened by 2 bases and J by 5 bases, with 4 bases between the two germline ends.